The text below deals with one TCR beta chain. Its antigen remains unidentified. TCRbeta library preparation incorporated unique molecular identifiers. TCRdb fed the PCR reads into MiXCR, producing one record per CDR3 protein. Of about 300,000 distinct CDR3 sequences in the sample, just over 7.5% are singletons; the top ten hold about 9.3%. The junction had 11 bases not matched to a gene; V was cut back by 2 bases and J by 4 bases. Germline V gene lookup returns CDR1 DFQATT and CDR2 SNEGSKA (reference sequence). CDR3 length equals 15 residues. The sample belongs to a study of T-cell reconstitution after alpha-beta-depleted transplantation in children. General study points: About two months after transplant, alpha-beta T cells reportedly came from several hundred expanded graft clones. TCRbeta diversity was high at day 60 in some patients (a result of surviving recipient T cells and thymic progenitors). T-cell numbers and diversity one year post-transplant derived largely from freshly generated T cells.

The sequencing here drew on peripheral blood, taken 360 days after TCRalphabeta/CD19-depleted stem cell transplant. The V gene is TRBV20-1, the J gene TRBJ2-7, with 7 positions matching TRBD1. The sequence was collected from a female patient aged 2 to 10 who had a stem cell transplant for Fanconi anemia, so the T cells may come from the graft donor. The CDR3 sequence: CSARSPRDSPYEQYF. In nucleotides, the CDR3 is TGCAGTGCTAGATCCCCCCGGGACAGTCCATACGAGCAGTACTTC.